One and the same sample provided the 6 T cell receptor beta chains below, sequenced in a study of CD8 T cells in ankylosing spondylitis. Study-level results: Fewer than 10 highly homologous variants formed a TCR beta motif that appeared characteristic of ankylosing spondylitis blood.

For these receptors, no antigen is known. TCRdb re-called the 5' RACE reads with MiXCR, one entry per CDR3 protein. The sample consists of 200,000 to 250,000 distinct CDR3 sequences, around 18% of them appearing once. The sequenced sample was blood, either unsorted or a sorted T cell fraction (not recorded which). These receptors came from a male donor with ankylosing spondylitis.

This clonotype was counted only a few times. The chain uses TRBV6-5 and TRBJ2-2, with D perhaps TRBD1 (5 bases). From germline, CDR1 is MNHEY and CDR2 SVGAGI. The CDR3 loop spans 14 amino acids. Trimming removed 0 bases at V and 4 bases at J, with 6 bases between. Here the CDR3 DNA reads TGTGCCAGCAGTTACTCTCAGGGCACCGGGGAGCTGTTTTTT. It is translated as CASSYSQGTGELFF.

This clonotype was detected a few times. The chain uses TRBV12-3 or TRBV12-4 and TRBJ2-5, with D tentatively TRBD2 (5 bases). Trimming took off 6 bases at V and 0 bases at J, with 8 bases between the two ends. The CDR3 loop spans 13 amino acids. CDR3 DNA: TGTGCCAGCAGGAGGGAGAACCAAGAGACCCAGTACTTC. It yields the protein CASRRENQETQYF.

The gene calls are TRBV16 and TRBJ1-3, with D maybe TRBD1 (5 bases). The CDR3 totals 16 residues. V lost 2 bases and J 2 bases, leaving 13 bases between the germline ends. CDR1 and CDR2 from the germline V gene are KGHSY and FQNENV. The CDR3 DNA reads TGTGCCAGCAGCCAACCCGGGGGAACAGCTGGAAACACCATATATTTT. Its translation: CASSQPGGTAGNTIYF.

V gene TRBV29-1 combines with J gene TRBJ1-1, with D unresolved. CDR1 and CDR2 (germline): SQVTM, ANQGSEA. V was shortened by 3 bases and J by 4 bases, with 12 bases between the two germline ends. CDR3 length: 13 residues. DNA of the CDR3: TGCAGCGTTGAGACTGGGAGGGTCACTGAAGCTTTCTTT. Residues: CSVETGRVTEAFF.

By sample fraction, this clonotype is medium-sized (0.01 to 0.1%). The chain combines TRBV20-1 with TRBJ2-7; D is perhaps TRBD2 (5 bases). V gave up 5 bases and J gave up 2 bases, with 13 bases separating them. Germline V gene sequence: CDR1 DFQATT, CDR2 SNEGSKA (reference sequence). This CDR3 spans 13 amino acids. The DNA of the CDR3 is TGCAGTGCTGTCACCCGGGAACCCTACGAGCAGTACTTC. Residues: CSAVTREPYEQYF.

The chain combines TRBV7-9 with TRBJ1-1; possible D gene TRBD1, 6 bases. The germline V gene encodes CDR1 SEHNR and CDR2 FQNEAQ (reference sequence). V gave up 5 bases and J gave up 8 bases, with 12 bases separating them. This CDR3 spans 12 amino acids. The CDR3 region is CASSQGHQEAFF. The CDR3 bases are TGTGCCAGCAGCCAGGGACACCAGGAAGCTTTCTTT.